This entry describes one T cell receptor (beta chain). Its matching antigen is unknown. This CDR3 region has 13 residues. CDR1 SQVTM and CDR2 ANQGSEA come from the germline V gene. V was clipped by 7 bases and J by 8 bases; unmatched bases: 6. Sequenced by immunoSEQ multiplex PCR; TCRdb stores in-frame clones only, minus some. The profile shows around 99,000 clones, nearly 90% of them singletons. This entry comes from a study of T cell responses to AZD1222 COVID-19 vaccine. Study background: Second-dose recipients at about 4 or about 12 weeks were treated as one pooled group. General study findings and limits: Sampling that yielded the repertoires occurred only after the peak T cell response.

The sequencing used peripheral blood, collected on day 0 of AZD1222 vaccination. V gene TRBV29-1 combines with J gene TRBJ1-6; 9 nucleotides agree with TRBD1. The receptor's source is an adult in good health. The CDR3: CSAGQGRDSPLHF. The CDR3 coding sequence is TGCAGCGCGGGACAGGGCCGGGATTCACCCCTCCACTTT.